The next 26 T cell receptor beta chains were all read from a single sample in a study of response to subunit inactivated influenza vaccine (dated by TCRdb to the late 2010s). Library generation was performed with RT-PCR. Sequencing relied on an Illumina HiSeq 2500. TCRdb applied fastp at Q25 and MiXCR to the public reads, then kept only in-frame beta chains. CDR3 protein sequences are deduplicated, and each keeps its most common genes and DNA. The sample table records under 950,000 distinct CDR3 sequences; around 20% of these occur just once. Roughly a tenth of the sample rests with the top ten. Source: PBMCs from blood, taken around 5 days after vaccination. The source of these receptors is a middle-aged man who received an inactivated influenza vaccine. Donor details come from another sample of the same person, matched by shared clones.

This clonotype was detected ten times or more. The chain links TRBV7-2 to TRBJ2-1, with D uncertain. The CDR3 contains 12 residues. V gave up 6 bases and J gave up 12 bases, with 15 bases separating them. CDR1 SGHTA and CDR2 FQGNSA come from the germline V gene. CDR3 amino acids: CASRITGYAQFF. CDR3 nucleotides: TGTGCCAGCAGGATTACCGGCTATGCGCAGTTCTTC. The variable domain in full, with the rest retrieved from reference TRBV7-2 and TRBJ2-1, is GAGVSQSPSNKVTEKGKDVELRCDPISGHTALYWYRQSLGQGLEFLIYFQGNSAPDKSGLPSDRFSAERTGGSVSTLTIQRTQQEDSAVYLCASRITGYAQFFGPGTRLTVL.

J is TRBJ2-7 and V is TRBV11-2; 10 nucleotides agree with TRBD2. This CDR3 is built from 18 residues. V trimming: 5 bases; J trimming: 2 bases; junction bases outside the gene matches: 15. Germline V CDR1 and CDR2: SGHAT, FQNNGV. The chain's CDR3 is CASSLYGLAVGVPYEQYF. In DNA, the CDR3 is TGTGCCAGCAGCCTGTACGGACTAGCGGTCGGAGTCCCCTACGAGCAGTACTTC. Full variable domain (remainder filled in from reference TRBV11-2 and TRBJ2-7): EAGVAQSPRYKIIEKRQSVAFWCNPISGHATLYWYQQILGQGPKLLIQFQNNGVVDDSQLPKDRFSAERLKGVDSTLKIQPAKLEDSAVYLCASSLYGLAVGVPYEQYFGPGTRLTVT.

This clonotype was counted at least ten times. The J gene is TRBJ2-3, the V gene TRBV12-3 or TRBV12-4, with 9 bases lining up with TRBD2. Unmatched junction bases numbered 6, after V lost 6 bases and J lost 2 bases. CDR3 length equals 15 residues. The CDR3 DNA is TGTGCCAGCAGGCCCACTAGCGGGCACACAGATACGCAGTATTTT. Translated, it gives CASRPTSGHTDTQYF.

The CDR3 DNA reads as TGTGCCAGCAGTTATAGGGGACAGTACGAGCAGTACTTC. Protein sequence: CASSYRGQYEQYF. The V call is TRBV27, the J call TRBJ2-7; 7 nucleotides match TRBD1. V shed 4 bases and J 4 bases; nucleotides not matched to a gene: 4. This CDR3 region has 13 residues. Germline V gives CDR1 MNHEY, CDR2 SMNVEV (reference sequence).

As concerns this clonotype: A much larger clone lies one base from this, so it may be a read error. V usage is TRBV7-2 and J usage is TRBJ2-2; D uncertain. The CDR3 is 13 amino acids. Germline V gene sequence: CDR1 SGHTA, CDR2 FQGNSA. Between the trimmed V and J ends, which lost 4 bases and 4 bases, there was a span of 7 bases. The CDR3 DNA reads TGTGCCAGCAGCTCAAAGATCACCGGGGAGCTGTTTTTT. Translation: CASSSKITGELFF.

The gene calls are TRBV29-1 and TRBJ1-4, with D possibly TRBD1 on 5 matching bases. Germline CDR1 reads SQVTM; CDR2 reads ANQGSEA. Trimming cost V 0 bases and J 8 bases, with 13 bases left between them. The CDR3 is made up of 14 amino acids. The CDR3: CSVEDPGTGEKLFF. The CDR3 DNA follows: TGCAGCGTTGAAGATCCGGGGACCGGCGAAAAACTGTTTTTT.

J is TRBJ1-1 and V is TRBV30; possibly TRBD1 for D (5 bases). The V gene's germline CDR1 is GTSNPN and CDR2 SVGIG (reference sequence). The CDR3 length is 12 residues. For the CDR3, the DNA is TGTGCTCGGGACCTCGGCGGGACTGAAGCTTTCTTT. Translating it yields CARDLGGTEAFF. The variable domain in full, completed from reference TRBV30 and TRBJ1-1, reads SQTIHQWPATLVQPVGSPLSLECTVEGTSNPNLYWYRQAAGRGLQLLFYSVGIGQISSEVPQNLSASRPQDRQFILSSKKLLLSDSGFYLCARDLGGTEAFFGQGTRLTVV.

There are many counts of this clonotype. The CDR3 is CSASLAGDGTDTQYF. In DNA, the CDR3 is TGCAGTGCCAGTCTAGCGGGAGATGGGACAGATACGCAGTATTTT. The chain links TRBV20-1 to TRBJ2-3; 10 positions agree with TRBD2. The CDR3 spans 15 residues. V gave up 6 bases and J gave up 3 bases; unmatched junction bases: 9. The germline gives CDR1 DFQATT, CDR2 SNEGSKA (reference sequence).

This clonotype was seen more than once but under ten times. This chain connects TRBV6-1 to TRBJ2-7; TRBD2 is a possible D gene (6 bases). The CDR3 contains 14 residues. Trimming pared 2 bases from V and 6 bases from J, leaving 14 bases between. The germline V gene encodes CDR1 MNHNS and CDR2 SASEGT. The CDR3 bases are TGTGCCAGCAGTGAATATGTGACTAGTGTCGAGCAGTACTTC. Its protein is CASSEYVTSVEQYF.

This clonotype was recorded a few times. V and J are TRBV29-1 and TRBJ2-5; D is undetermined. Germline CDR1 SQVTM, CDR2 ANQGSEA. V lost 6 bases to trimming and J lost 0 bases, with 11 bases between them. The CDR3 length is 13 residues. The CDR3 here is CSVIGWYQETQYF. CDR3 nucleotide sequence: TGCAGCGTCATCGGGTGGTACCAAGAGACCCAGTACTTC.

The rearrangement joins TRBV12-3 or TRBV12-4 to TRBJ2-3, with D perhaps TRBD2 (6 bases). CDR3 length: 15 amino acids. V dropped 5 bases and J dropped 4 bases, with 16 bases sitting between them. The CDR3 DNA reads TGTGCCAGCAGTCCCGCCGGGGGTAGCGCAGATACGCAGTATTTT. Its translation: CASSPAGGSADTQYF.

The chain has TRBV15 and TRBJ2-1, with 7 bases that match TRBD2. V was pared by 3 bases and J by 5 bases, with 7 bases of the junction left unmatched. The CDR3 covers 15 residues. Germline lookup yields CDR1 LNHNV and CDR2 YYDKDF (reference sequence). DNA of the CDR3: TGTGCCACCAGCAGTTCACTAGCGAACGACAATGAGCAGTTCTTC. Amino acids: CATSSSLANDNEQFF.

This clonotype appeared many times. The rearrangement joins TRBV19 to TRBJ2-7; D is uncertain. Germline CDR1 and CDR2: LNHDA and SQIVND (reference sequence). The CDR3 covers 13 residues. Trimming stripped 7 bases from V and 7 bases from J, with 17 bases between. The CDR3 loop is CASTGPERSEQYF. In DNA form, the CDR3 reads TGTGCCAGTACCGGGCCCGAAAGGAGTGAGCAGTACTTC.

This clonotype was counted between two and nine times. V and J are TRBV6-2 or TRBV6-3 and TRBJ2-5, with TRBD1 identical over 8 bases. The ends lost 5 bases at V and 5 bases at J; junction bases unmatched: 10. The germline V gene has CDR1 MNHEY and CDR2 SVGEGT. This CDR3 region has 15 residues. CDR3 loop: CASSAAGGKQETQYF. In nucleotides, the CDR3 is TGTGCCAGCAGTGCGGCAGGGGGCAAGCAGGAGACCCAGTACTTC.

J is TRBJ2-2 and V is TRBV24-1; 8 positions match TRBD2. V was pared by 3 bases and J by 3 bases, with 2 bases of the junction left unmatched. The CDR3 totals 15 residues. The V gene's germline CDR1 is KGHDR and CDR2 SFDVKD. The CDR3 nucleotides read TGTGCCACCAGTGATCGGGAGGGATACACCGGGGAGCTGTTTTTT. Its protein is CATSDREGYTGELFF.

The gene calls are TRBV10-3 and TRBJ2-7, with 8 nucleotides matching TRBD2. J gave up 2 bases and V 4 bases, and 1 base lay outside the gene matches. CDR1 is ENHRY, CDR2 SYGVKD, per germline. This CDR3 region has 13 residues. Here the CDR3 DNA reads TGTGCCATCAGTGGCGGGGGGCCCTACGAGCAGTACTTC. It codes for CAISGGGPYEQYF.

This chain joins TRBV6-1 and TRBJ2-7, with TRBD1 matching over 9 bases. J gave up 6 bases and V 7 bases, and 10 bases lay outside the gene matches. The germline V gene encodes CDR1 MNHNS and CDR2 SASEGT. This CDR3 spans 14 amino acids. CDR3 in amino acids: CASKLWNRGLEQYF. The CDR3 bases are TGTGCCAGCAAACTTTGGAACAGGGGGCTCGAGCAGTACTTC.

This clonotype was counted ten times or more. The CDR3 nucleotides read TGCGCCAGCAGCCCCCCTCAACCCTACAATGAGCAGTTCTTC. Its protein is CASSPPQPYNEQFF. The V gene is TRBV5-1, the J gene TRBJ2-1; D unclear. This CDR3 comprises 14 residues. Trimming pared 4 bases from V and 2 bases from J, leaving 10 bases between. Germline V gene sequence: CDR1 SGHRS, CDR2 YFSETQ.

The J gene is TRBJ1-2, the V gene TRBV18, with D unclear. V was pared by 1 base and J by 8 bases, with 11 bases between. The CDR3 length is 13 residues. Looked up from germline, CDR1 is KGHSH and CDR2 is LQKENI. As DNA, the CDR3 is TGTGCCAGCTCACCACTGGAAACGGGAGGCTACACCTTC. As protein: CASSPLETGGYTF.

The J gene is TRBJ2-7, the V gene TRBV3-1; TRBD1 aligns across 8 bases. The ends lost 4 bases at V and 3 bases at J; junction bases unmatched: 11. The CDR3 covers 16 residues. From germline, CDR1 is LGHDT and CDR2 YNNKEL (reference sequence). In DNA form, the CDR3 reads TGTGCCAGCAGCCTCAGAGGAGGGACAGGAAACTACGAGCAGTACTTC. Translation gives CASSLRGGTGNYEQYF.

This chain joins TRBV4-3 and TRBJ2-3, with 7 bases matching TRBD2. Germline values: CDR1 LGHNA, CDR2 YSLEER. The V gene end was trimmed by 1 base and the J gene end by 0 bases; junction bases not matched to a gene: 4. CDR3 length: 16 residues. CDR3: CASSQVGAGSTDTQYF. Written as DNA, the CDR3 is TGCGCCAGCAGCCAAGTGGGAGCGGGGAGCACAGATACGCAGTATTTT.

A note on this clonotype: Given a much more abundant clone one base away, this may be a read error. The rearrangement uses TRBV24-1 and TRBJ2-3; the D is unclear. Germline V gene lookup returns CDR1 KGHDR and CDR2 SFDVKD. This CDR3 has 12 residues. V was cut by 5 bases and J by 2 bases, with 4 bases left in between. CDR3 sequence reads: CATSAFTDTQYF. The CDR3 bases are TGTGCCACCAGTGCCTTCACAGATACGCAGTATTTT.

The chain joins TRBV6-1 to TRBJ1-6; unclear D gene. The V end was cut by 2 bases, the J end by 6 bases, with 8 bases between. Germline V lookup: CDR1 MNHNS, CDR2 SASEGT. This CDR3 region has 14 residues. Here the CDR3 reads CASSERSANSPLHF. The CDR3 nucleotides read TGTGCCAGCAGTGAAAGGTCAGCTAATTCACCCCTCCACTTT.

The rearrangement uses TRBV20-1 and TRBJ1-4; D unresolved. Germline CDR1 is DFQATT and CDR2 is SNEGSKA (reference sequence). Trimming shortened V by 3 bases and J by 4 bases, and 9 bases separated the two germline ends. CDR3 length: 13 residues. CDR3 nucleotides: TGCAGTGCTAGGGCGGGGAATAATGAAAAACTGTTTTTT. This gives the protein CSARAGNNEKLFF.

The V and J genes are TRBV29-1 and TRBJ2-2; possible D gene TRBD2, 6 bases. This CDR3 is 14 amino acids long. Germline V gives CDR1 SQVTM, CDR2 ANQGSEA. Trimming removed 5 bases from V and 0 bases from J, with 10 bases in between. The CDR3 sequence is CSVRGGTNTGELFF. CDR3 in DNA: TGCAGCGTTCGGGGAGGAACGAACACCGGGGAGCTGTTTTTT.

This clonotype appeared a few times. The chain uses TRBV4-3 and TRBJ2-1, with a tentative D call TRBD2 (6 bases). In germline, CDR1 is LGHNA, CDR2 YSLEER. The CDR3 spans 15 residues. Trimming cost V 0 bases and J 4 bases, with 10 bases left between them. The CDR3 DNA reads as TGCGCCAGCAGCCAAGATCAAGCGGGTTACAATGAGCAGTTCTTC. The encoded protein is CASSQDQAGYNEQFF.